The clone carrying this TCR beta chain was seen a handful of times. The antigen remains undetermined. The CDR3 contains 14 residues. Germline values: CDR1 DFQATT, CDR2 SNEGSKA (reference sequence). V lost 0 bases and J lost 6; bases outside the gene matches: 6. The data stem from a study of identical twins. General study points: Weaker excess sharing between twins was seen in beta out-of-frame sequences. Within cord blood, abundant beta clonotypes carried fewer insertions, but memory repertoires showed no such trend.

It was template switching that added a universal primer site, and there were unique molecular identifiers on the cDNA. TCRdb itself ran the 5' RACE reads through MiXCR, one entry per CDR3 protein. This sample carries more than 350,000 distinct CDR3 sequences, about 10% of them seen once, and the ten largest clones take approximately 8.9%. Sample: naive T cells sorted from blood. The receptor comes from a woman aged 50 to 60 in good health. The gene calls are TRBV20-1 and TRBJ2-3, with 7 bases that match TRBD2. CDR3 loop: CSARDRGSEDTQYF. The DNA for the CDR3 is TGCAGTGCTAGAGATCGCGGGAGCGAGGATACGCAGTATTTT.